This section outlines one TCR beta chain sequence together with its context. The specificity of this receptor is unknown. Per-base quality was not reported, and no clone a single base away is much larger than it. This specimen belongs to a study of T cell responses to AZD1222 COVID-19 vaccine (dated by TCRdb to about 2021). The study in broad terms: A total of 230 to 250 trial participants underwent TCR sequencing, of whom some 210 received two doses of AZD1222 and around 26 received two doses of the MenACWY control vaccine. Enrollment into the trials was organized by age into subgroups of 18-55, 56-69 and 70-plus years, and those subgroups contained 148, 28 and 57 TCR-sequenced participants, respectively.

The sample's time point, from its label and the paper: about 28 days (+/-7) after the second vaccine dose. AZD1222 recipients whose second dose came at about 4 weeks and those whose second dose came at about 12 weeks were combined into one group, since spike-specific TCR depth and breadth did not differ between the two schedules. Vaccinee samples were obtained from the UK trials COV001 and COV002, which included a single-blind randomized controlled phase 2/3 trial of AZD1222 (ChAdOx1 nCoV-19) in healthy adults. Trial participant PBMC samples were collected at day 0 and day 28 after the second dose for TCRbeta chain sequencing. Here is what the overall study found, with its caveats: The 56-69-year group was small, and its depth increase did not reach significance, likely because of low power. Spike-specific TCR breadth and depth rose significantly after two AZD1222 doses compared with day 0 and with MenACWY recipients. Conclusions about previously exposed vaccinees are limited because only a handful of AZD1222 recipients were SARS-CoV-2 seropositive at baseline. Epitopes outside the regions mutated in the B.1.351 and B.1.1.7 variants were reportedly recognized by nearly half of the unique spike-specific TCRs. Most participants were white British and females outnumbered males, and the authors suggested that clonal diversity may have been underestimated. Because no day 14 peak-response samples were available, repertoires were characterized only after the peak T cell response. The vaccine-associated CD4 TCRs covered the entire spike protein, and the dominant responses fell in regions 160-218 and 743-854.

The CDR3 regions of human TCRbeta chains were analyzed by immunosequencing. In the source study's methods: Repertoire TCRs were checked for matches against a reference library of SARS-CoV-2-specific TCRs that had been generated using the MIRA antigen-specificity platform. Breadth meant the fraction of unique TCRs that were SARS-CoV-2-associated, whereas depth meant the fraction of total T cells that were SARS-CoV-2-associated. Each spike-specific TCR was assigned to its reactive spike region and to a CD4 or CD8 class using the MIRA data. Log10-transformed breadth and depth values were compared by one-way ANOVA with Sidak's multiple comparisons tests. Imported from immuneACCESS, the table was reduced by TCRdb to in-frame sequences with V and J called. These copies leave out some clones; in studies compared against another copy, an unresolved V gene accounts for under half, and the cause of the remainder is not known. D and trimming come from the DNA, and the V and J calls and clone size come from that table. For this sample there are roughly 150,000 clones; roughly nine tenths appear just once. The ten largest clones take up about 1.6% of the sample.

The sequenced sample was peripheral blood, obtained 28 days after the second AZD1222 dose. The clonotype comes from an adult who received the AZD1222 COVID-19 vaccine.

The DNA sequence reads TGTGCCAGCAGTGAACGCGGCGGGGGGGCCGCAGATACGCAGTATTTT. It translates as CASSERGGGAADTQYF. Rearrangement joined TRBV25-1 to TRBJ2-3, with TRBD2 matching 9 junction bases. From cysteine to phenylalanine, the CDR3 is 16 amino acids long. Left in the record is the CDR3 DNA by itself, 48 bases read in frame from the first base. V loses 2 bases at its end and J loses 4 bases; junction bases beyond the gene matches: 7. Sequences MGHDK (CDR1) and SYGVNS (CDR2) are obtained from the germline V gene.